The clone carrying this T cell receptor beta chain occurred many times. Unique molecular identifiers featured in how the TCRbeta library was prepared. TCRdb itself ran the PCR reads through MiXCR, one entry per CDR3 protein. The sample lists 200,000 to 300,000 distinct CDR3 sequences, 12% occurring once. The source of the sample is a study of T-cell reconstitution after alpha-beta-depleted transplantation in children. The germline V gene encodes CDR1 DFQATT and CDR2 SNEGSKA (reference sequence). This CDR3 is 15 amino acids long. The J segment lost 10 bases and the V segment lost 3 bases, leaving 11 bases of the junction unmatched.

The starting material was PBMCs from the stem cell graft donor, obtained from the stem cell graft. V is TRBV20-1 and J is TRBJ1-5, with TRBD1 matching over 11 bases. The origin of this receptor is a human donor who donated a stem cell graft to a child with acute lymphoblastic leukemia. In nucleotides, the CDR3 is TGCAGTGCTAGGCCACCGGGACAGGGGGTAGGTCCCCAGCATTTT. Translation: CSARPPGQGVGPQHF.